This T cell receptor beta chain derives from a study of T cell responses to AZD1222 COVID-19 vaccine. As for this clone: Its specificity is not known.

TCRdb's copy holds only in-frame clones and misses some; the assay was immunoSEQ multiplex PCR. Among 150,000 or so clones, 90% to 95% were seen once, and the ten largest hold more than 1%. General study findings and limits: Clonal diversity was possibly underestimated, and white British individuals and females predominated among donors. Sampling that yielded the repertoires occurred only after the peak T cell response. Spike was spanned by vaccine-associated CD4 TCRs, which were dominant at 160-218 and 743-854. Only five to seven individuals given AZD1222 were seropositive at baseline.

The sequence was collected from an adult who received the AZD1222 COVID-19 vaccine. The sequencing here drew on peripheral blood, taken 28 days after the second AZD1222 dose.

The CDR3 sequence is CASEGSTEAFF. CDR3 sequence (DNA): TGTGCCAGCGAAGGGAGCACTGAAGCTTTCTTT. This chain connects TRBV2 to TRBJ1-1; D gene ambiguous. V lost 8 bases, J lost 4 bases, and 8 bases lay in between. The CDR3 contains 11 residues. Germline-derived CDR1 and CDR2 are SNHLY and FYNNEI.